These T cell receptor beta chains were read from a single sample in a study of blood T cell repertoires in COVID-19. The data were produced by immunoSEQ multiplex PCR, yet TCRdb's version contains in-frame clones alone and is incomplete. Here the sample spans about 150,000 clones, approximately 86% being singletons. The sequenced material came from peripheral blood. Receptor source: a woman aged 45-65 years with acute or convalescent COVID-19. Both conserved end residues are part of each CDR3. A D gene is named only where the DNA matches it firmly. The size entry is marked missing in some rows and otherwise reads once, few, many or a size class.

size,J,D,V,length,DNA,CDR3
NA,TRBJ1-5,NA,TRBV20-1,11,TGCAGTGCCCCCAGTCGTCAGCCCCAGCATTTT,CSAPSRQPQHF
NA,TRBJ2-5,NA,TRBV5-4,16,TGTGCCAGCAGCTTGGGGCAGGCTCCCGGCCAAGAGACCCAGTACTTC,CASSLGQAPGQETQYF
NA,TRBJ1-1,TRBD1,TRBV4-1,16,TGCGCCAGCAGCCAAGACGATGCAGGGGGGAACACTGAAGCTTTCTTT,CASSQDDAGGNTEAFF
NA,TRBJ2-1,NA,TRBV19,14,TGTGCCAGTAGTGCCCGGGAGAGGTACAATGAGCAGTTCTTC,CASSARERYNEQFF
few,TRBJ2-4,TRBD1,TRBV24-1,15,TGTGCCACCAGTGATCACGGGACAGTCTCAAACATTCAGTACTTC,CATSDHGTVSNIQYF
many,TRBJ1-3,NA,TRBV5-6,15,TGTGCCAGCAGCTTATGGGCTAACTCTGGAAACACCATATATTTT,CASSLWANSGNTIYF
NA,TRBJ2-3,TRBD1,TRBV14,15,TGTGCCAGCAGCCACGGGACAGCTCTCACAGATACGCAGTATTTT,CASSHGTALTDTQYF
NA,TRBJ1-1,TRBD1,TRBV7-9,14,TGTGCCAGCAGCAGTAACAGGGGAGGAACTGAAGCTTTCTTT,CASSSNRGGTEAFF
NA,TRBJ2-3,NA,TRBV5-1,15,TGCGCCAGCAGCCCCGCCAGGGGCCACACAGATACGCAGTATTTT,CASSPARGHTDTQYF
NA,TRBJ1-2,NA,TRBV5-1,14,TGCGCCAGCAGCGCGGAGAGGAGTAACTATGGCTACACCTTC,CASSAERSNYGYTF
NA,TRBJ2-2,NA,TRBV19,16,TGTGCCAGTACCTTAAAGTCTCAGGGGAACACCGGGGAGCTGTTTTTT,CASTLKSQGNTGELFF
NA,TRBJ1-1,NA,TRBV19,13,TGTGCCAGTAGTTGGCGGATGAACACTGAAGCTTTCTTT,CASSWRMNTEAFF
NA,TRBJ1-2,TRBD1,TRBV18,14,TGTGCCAGCTCACCCCGGGACAGGGGGCTGGGCTACACCTTC,CASSPRDRGLGYTF